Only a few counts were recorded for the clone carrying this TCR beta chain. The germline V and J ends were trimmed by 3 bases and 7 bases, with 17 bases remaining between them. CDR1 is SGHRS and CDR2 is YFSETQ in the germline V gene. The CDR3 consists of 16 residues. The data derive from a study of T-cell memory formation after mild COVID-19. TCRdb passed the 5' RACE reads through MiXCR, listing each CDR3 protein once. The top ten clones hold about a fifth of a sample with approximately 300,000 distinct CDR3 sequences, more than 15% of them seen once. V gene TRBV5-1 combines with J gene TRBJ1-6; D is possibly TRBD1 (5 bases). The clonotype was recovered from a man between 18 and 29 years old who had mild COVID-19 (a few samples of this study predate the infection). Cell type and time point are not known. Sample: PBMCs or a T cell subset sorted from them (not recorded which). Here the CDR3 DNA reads TGCGCCAGCAGCTCAAGGGGACTCGCTAGGAATTCACCCCTCCACTTT. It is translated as CASSSRGLARNSPLHF.